This TCR beta chain was identified in a study of blood T cells in healthy people across ages. Study background: Per every two T cells, about one barcoded beta molecule was captured by template switching.

The second PCR ran about 6 to 11 cycles with a sample-barcoded 5' primer and J-beta primers. Via MiXCR, TCRdb re-called the 5' RACE reads, giving one row per CDR3 protein. Here the sample spans about 1,500,000 distinct CDR3 sequences, around 42% being singletons. V lost 4 bases, J lost 5 bases, and 4 bases stayed unmatched. The CDR3 totals 14 residues. Germline V gene data show CDR1 as ENHRY and CDR2 as SYGVKD. The TCR originated in a woman aged 18-29 years in good health. Sample: blood. The rearrangement joins TRBV10-3 to TRBJ2-5; 10 bases align to TRBD1. CDR3 residues: CAISGQGAAETQYF. The CDR3 region has the DNA TGTGCCATCAGTGGACAGGGGGCTGCGGAGACCCAGTACTTC.